The table lists the clone carrying this TCR beta chain with a few counts. What it binds is unknown. The data stem from a study of T-cell memory formation after mild COVID-19. 5'RACE, which relied on constant-segment primers, yielded TCR alpha and TCR beta cDNA libraries carrying sample barcodes and UMIs. MiXCR, applied by TCRdb to the 5' RACE reads, yields one record per CDR3 protein. The sample lists 200,000 or so distinct CDR3 sequences; 15% to 20% were seen once. The germline V gene encodes CDR1 SGDLS and CDR2 YYNGEE. This CDR3 is 15 amino acids long. Trimming stripped 5 bases from V and 1 base from J, with 12 bases between. Study-wide results and limits: Day 15 to 85 contracting clones showed balanced CD4/CD8; later expanders leaned CD4+. Second-wave clones that peaked on day 37 lacked confirmed SARS-CoV-2 specificity.

The sequencing input was PBMCs or a T cell subset sorted from them (not recorded which). This receptor was obtained from an adult woman who had mild COVID-19 (a few samples of this study predate the infection). Cell type and time point are not known. The chain combines TRBV9 with TRBJ2-2, with D uncertain. CDR3 DNA sequence: TGTGCCAGCAGACGGACCTTAGGGAACACCGGGGAGCTGTTTTTT. Residues: CASRRTLGNTGELFF. The full variable domain, completed using reference TRBV9 and TRBJ2-2, is DSGVTQTPKHLITATGQRVTLRCSPRSGDLSVYWYQQSLDQGLQFLIQYYNGEERAKGNILERFSAQQFPDLHSELNLSSLELGDSALYFCASRRTLGNTGELFFGEGSRLTVL.